Listed below are T cell receptor beta chains from one sample, sequenced in a study of cytomegalovirus exposure and HLA in healthy donors. TCRdb's copy holds only in-frame clones and misses some; the assay was immunoSEQ multiplex PCR. Seen here are about 150,000 clones, approximately 80% observed once, and the top ten hold 4.5% to 5.5%. Sequences were obtained from PBMCs. The receptor source for this set is a man aged 18 to 30 in good health and CMV-seronegative. Both conserved end residues are part of each CDR3. The order of the fields is J gene, D gene, clone size, V gene, CDR3 protein, CDR3 DNA. D genes are given only for firm matches. Expanded clones are given a class, and other clones once, few, many or no size at all.

j_call: TRBJ2-7; d_call: .; clone_size: .; v_call: TRBV5-1; cdr3_aa: CASSFLDISYEQYF; cdr3_nt: TGCGCCAGCAGCTTTCTGGACATCTCCTACGAGCAGTACTTC
j_call: TRBJ1-5; d_call: .; clone_size: once; v_call: TRBV6-6; cdr3_aa: CASSSNSNQPQHF; cdr3_nt: TGTGCCAGCAGTTCAAATAGCAATCAGCCCCAGCATTTT
j_call: TRBJ2-5; d_call: TRBD2; clone_size: .; v_call: TRBV29-1; cdr3_aa: CSVWASGQETQYF; cdr3_nt: TGCAGCGTTTGGGCTAGCGGGCAAGAGACCCAGTACTTC
j_call: TRBJ2-7; d_call: TRBD1; clone_size: .; v_call: TRBV4-3; cdr3_aa: CASSQAGQTPEQYF; cdr3_nt: TGCGCCAGCAGCCAAGCGGGACAGACCCCCGAGCAGTACTTC
j_call: TRBJ1-4; d_call: .; clone_size: few; v_call: TRBV7-9; cdr3_aa: CASSTPVGGKLFF; cdr3_nt: TGTGCCAGCAGCACCCCGGTCGGGGGAAAACTGTTTTTT
j_call: TRBJ1-5; d_call: .; clone_size: .; v_call: TRBV6-6; cdr3_aa: CASSPGQGLFQPQHF; cdr3_nt: TGTGCCAGCAGCCCGGGGCAGGGACTATTCCAGCCCCAGCATTTT
j_call: TRBJ1-5; d_call: .; clone_size: once; v_call: TRBV11-2; cdr3_aa: CASSSGGAYSNQPQHF; cdr3_nt: TGTGCCAGCAGCTCGGGGGGGGCTTATAGCAATCAGCCCCAGCATTTT
j_call: TRBJ2-3; d_call: TRBD2; clone_size: .; v_call: TRBV30; cdr3_aa: CAWNPSVAGVRDTQYF; cdr3_nt: TGTGCCTGGAACCCGTCGGTAGCGGGAGTGCGAGATACGCAGTATTTT
j_call: TRBJ2-1; d_call: TRBD2; clone_size: .; v_call: TRBV28; cdr3_aa: CASAGLAGVYEQFF; cdr3_nt: TGTGCCAGCGCCGGACTAGCGGGAGTCTATGAGCAGTTCTTC
j_call: TRBJ2-2; d_call: TRBD1; clone_size: .; v_call: TRBV19; cdr3_aa: CASSISGTATGELFF; cdr3_nt: TGTGCCAGTAGTATCTCCGGGACAGCCACCGGGGAGCTGTTTTTT
j_call: TRBJ1-2; d_call: TRBD1; clone_size: .; v_call: TRBV12-5; cdr3_aa: CASGWTGIDTAYGYTF; cdr3_nt: TGTGCTAGTGGCTGGACAGGGATCGACACCGCATATGGCTACACCTTC
j_call: TRBJ2-2; d_call: TRBD1; clone_size: .; v_call: TRBV14; cdr3_aa: CASSQTLDRENTGELFF; cdr3_nt: TGTGCCAGCAGTCAAACTCTGGACAGGGAGAACACCGGGGAGCTGTTTTTT
j_call: TRBJ2-3; d_call: .; clone_size: once; v_call: TRBV5-1; cdr3_aa: CASSLGASVSTDTQYF; cdr3_nt: TGCGCCAGCAGCTTGGGAGCTAGCGTAAGCACAGATACGCAGTATTTT
j_call: TRBJ2-7; d_call: .; clone_size: .; v_call: TRBV6-6; cdr3_aa: CASGENSGSYEQYF; cdr3_nt: TGTGCCAGCGGAGAAAATAGCGGCTCCTACGAGCAGTACTTC
j_call: TRBJ2-7; d_call: TRBD2; clone_size: once; v_call: TRBV7-9; cdr3_aa: CASSWTSHEQYF; cdr3_nt: TGTGCCAGCAGCTGGACTAGCCACGAGCAGTACTTC
j_call: TRBJ2-2; d_call: .; clone_size: .; v_call: TRBV5-1; cdr3_aa: CASSLPGLWETGELFF; cdr3_nt: TGCGCCAGCAGCTTGCCAGGGTTATGGGAAACCGGGGAGCTGTTTTTT
j_call: TRBJ2-7; d_call: .; clone_size: once; v_call: TRBV27; cdr3_aa: CASSFVTSDSYEQYF; cdr3_nt: TGTGCCAGCAGTTTCGTGACTAGTGATTCCTACGAGCAGTACTTC
j_call: TRBJ2-7; d_call: TRBD1; clone_size: .; v_call: TRBV7-2; cdr3_aa: CASSLRLGQNYEQYF; cdr3_nt: TGTGCCAGCAGCTTAAGGTTGGGACAGAACTACGAGCAGTACTTC
j_call: TRBJ2-2; d_call: TRBD2; clone_size: .; v_call: TRBV12-5; cdr3_aa: CASDHEWRGGTGELFF; cdr3_nt: TGTGCTAGTGACCATGAGTGGCGGGGGGGCACCGGGGAGCTGTTTTTT
j_call: TRBJ1-3; d_call: TRBD1; clone_size: .; v_call: TRBV7-9; cdr3_aa: CASSLRAGTGPTSGNTIYF; cdr3_nt: TGTGCCAGCAGCTTACGCGCCGGGACAGGGCCTACCTCTGGAAACACCATATATTTT
j_call: TRBJ1-1; d_call: .; clone_size: .; v_call: TRBV4-1; cdr3_aa: CASSQELIGADEAFF; cdr3_nt: TGCGCCAGCAGCCAAGAACTTATTGGGGCAGATGAAGCTTTCTTT
j_call: TRBJ2-1; d_call: TRBD2; clone_size: .; v_call: TRBV29-1; cdr3_aa: CSGELAGNEQFF; cdr3_nt: TGCAGCGGAGAGCTAGCGGGTAATGAGCAGTTCTTC
j_call: TRBJ2-1; d_call: .; clone_size: .; v_call: TRBV19; cdr3_aa: CASSIHPAGHYNEQFF; cdr3_nt: TGTGCCAGTAGTATCCACCCCGCGGGGCATTACAATGAGCAGTTCTTC
j_call: TRBJ2-1; d_call: .; clone_size: .; v_call: TRBV19; cdr3_aa: CASSIGSTREQFF; cdr3_nt: TGTGCCAGTAGTATAGGCTCCACCCGGGAGCAGTTCTTC
j_call: TRBJ2-7; d_call: .; clone_size: .; v_call: TRBV10-3; cdr3_aa: CATTTTSYEQYF; cdr3_nt: TGTGCCACAACTACCACGAGTTACGAGCAGTACTTC
j_call: TRBJ1-6; d_call: .; clone_size: .; v_call: TRBV6-5; cdr3_aa: CASRGLQNSPLHF; cdr3_nt: TGTGCCAGCAGGGGACTTCAAAATTCACCCCTCCACTTT
j_call: TRBJ1-1; d_call: TRBD1; clone_size: once; v_call: TRBV5-1; cdr3_aa: CASSWTQQGGGAEAFF; cdr3_nt: TGCGCCAGCAGCTGGACCCAACAGGGGGGGGGTGCTGAAGCTTTCTTT
j_call: TRBJ2-3; d_call: TRBD2; clone_size: .; v_call: TRBV27; cdr3_aa: CASSWTSWHTQYF; cdr3_nt: TGTGCCAGCAGTTGGACTAGCTGGCATACGCAGTATTTT
j_call: TRBJ1-5; d_call: .; clone_size: once; v_call: TRBV6-5; cdr3_aa: CASSYSNHQPQHF; cdr3_nt: TGTGCCAGCAGTTACTCTAATCATCAGCCCCAGCATTTT
j_call: TRBJ2-7; d_call: .; clone_size: once; v_call: TRBV20-1; cdr3_aa: CSARDLMQYF; cdr3_nt: TGCAGTGCTAGAGATCTTATGCAGTACTTC
j_call: TRBJ2-5; d_call: TRBD1; clone_size: .; v_call: TRBV5-1; cdr3_aa: CASSSPGTGPWETQYF; cdr3_nt: TGCGCCAGCAGCTCCCCCGGGACAGGACCCTGGGAGACCCAGTACTTC
j_call: TRBJ2-1; d_call: .; clone_size: .; v_call: TRBV28; cdr3_aa: CASSLSPSLFF; cdr3_nt: TGTGCCAGCAGTTTATCTCCTAGCTTGTTCTTC
j_call: TRBJ1-1; d_call: .; clone_size: once; v_call: TRBV7-3; cdr3_aa: CASSLISPSGGRRTEAFF; cdr3_nt: TGTGCCAGCAGCTTAATTAGTCCATCGGGGGGGCGACGGACTGAAGCTTTCTTT
j_call: TRBJ2-1; d_call: TRBD2; clone_size: .; v_call: TRBV7-2; cdr3_aa: CASSPGRGLAGGQEQFF; cdr3_nt: TGTGCCAGCAGCCCAGGGAGGGGGCTAGCGGGGGGCCAAGAGCAGTTCTTC
j_call: TRBJ2-5; d_call: .; clone_size: .; v_call: TRBV7-9; cdr3_aa: CASSPQIGWETQYF; cdr3_nt: TGTGCCAGCAGTCCCCAAATCGGGTGGGAGACCCAGTACTTC
j_call: TRBJ2-2; d_call: .; clone_size: .; v_call: TRBV19; cdr3_aa: CASRLQGAGELFF; cdr3_nt: TGTGCCAGTAGGCTACAGGGAGCCGGGGAGCTGTTTTTT
j_call: TRBJ2-5; d_call: .; clone_size: .; v_call: TRBV29-1; cdr3_aa: CSVGYLAAETQYF; cdr3_nt: TGCAGTGTCGGGTACTTAGCAGCGGAGACCCAGTACTTC
j_call: TRBJ2-3; d_call: TRBD2; clone_size: .; v_call: TRBV19; cdr3_aa: CASSAVIAGPTDTQYF; cdr3_nt: TGTGCCAGTAGTGCGGTAATAGCGGGACCCACAGATACGCAGTATTTT
j_call: TRBJ2-1; d_call: .; clone_size: .; v_call: TRBV13; cdr3_aa: CASSLVSITWDSSYNEQFF; cdr3_nt: TGTGCCAGCAGCTTAGTAAGTATCACGTGGGACTCGTCCTACAATGAGCAGTTCTTC
j_call: TRBJ2-1; d_call: TRBD2; clone_size: .; v_call: TRBV7-9; cdr3_aa: CASSLPGGASSNEQFF; cdr3_nt: TGTGCCAGCAGCTTACCCGGGGGGGCGAGCAGCAATGAGCAGTTCTTC
j_call: TRBJ1-1; d_call: TRBD1; clone_size: .; v_call: TRBV30; cdr3_aa: CAWRGDRGGNTEAFF; cdr3_nt: TGTGCCTGGAGGGGCGACAGGGGGGGAAACACTGAAGCTTTCTTT
j_call: TRBJ1-1; d_call: .; clone_size: .; v_call: TRBV30; cdr3_aa: CAWSSEAFF; cdr3_nt: TGTGCCTGGAGCTCTGAAGCTTTCTTT
j_call: TRBJ1-2; d_call: TRBD1; clone_size: .; v_call: TRBV28; cdr3_aa: CASSFSPGTDYGYTF; cdr3_nt: TGTGCCAGCAGTTTTTCCCCTGGGACAGACTATGGCTACACCTTC
j_call: TRBJ2-1; d_call: .; clone_size: .; v_call: TRBV9; cdr3_aa: CASSGGGLAIYNEQFF; cdr3_nt: TGTGCCAGCAGCGGTGGTGGTCTAGCAATCTACAATGAGCAGTTCTTC
j_call: TRBJ2-3; d_call: .; clone_size: once; v_call: TRBV6-5; cdr3_aa: CASSYSTKEGDTQYF; cdr3_nt: TGTGCCAGCAGTTACTCGACGAAGGAGGGAGATACGCAGTATTTT